This section outlines one T cell receptor beta chain sequence together with its context. The antigen is unknown. PCR primers comprised 60 Vbeta and 13 Jbeta primers. Using immunoSEQ multiplex PCR, the repertoire was profiled, and TCRdb retains in-frame clones only, with some absent. The sample consists of 150,000 to 200,000 clones, approximately 79% of them appearing once. The data are from a study of cytomegalovirus exposure and HLA in healthy donors. Study findings and constraints: Roughly even sequencing depth across donors was the assumption behind the presence/absence analyses. Differences between HLA loci emerged in a later analysis of TCR association rates, with DRB1 most and HLA-C fewest.

The TCR sequence derives from a man in his forties or fifties in good health and CMV-seropositive. Specimen: PBMCs.

Written as DNA, the CDR3 is TGTGCCAGTAGTATCGACAGAGATACGCAGTATTTT. Translated: CASSIDRDTQYF. This sequence joins TRBV19 and TRBJ2-3; D might be TRBD1 (5 bases). The V end lost 3 bases, the J end lost 5 bases, and 6 bases lay between the germline ends. Germline lookup yields CDR1 LNHDA and CDR2 SQIVND (reference sequence). The CDR3 length is 12 residues.